This entry is about one T cell receptor (beta chain). Its antigen is currently not known. No much larger clonotype is one base removed from it; base qualities were not supplied. Counted from cysteine to phenylalanine, this CDR3 has 15 amino acids. Kept here is only the CDR3 DNA, which spans 45 bases and is read in frame from base 1. V is clipped by 7 bases and J by 0 bases, and the sequence between their germline boundaries is 13 bases long. Taken from the germline V gene (reference sequence), the CDR1 and CDR2 loops are MNHEY and SMNVEV. Ficoll-Paque density gradient centrifugation was the method used to isolate PBMCs. The data stem from a study of T-cell memory formation after mild COVID-19 (dated by TCRdb to about 2021). Regarding the complete study: TCR sequence clusters from the two donors were largely donor specific. In two donors, T-cell clones that expanded and contracted after mild COVID-19 were followed by sequencing TCRalpha and TCRbeta repertoires longitudinally. Two young, previously healthy adult volunteers made up the cohort, one male and one female. Points the paper makes about the study in general: Clones contracting from day 15 to 85 had balanced CD4/CD8 phenotypes, while a second wave expanding from day 15 to 37 was biased towards CD4+. The study covered only a couple of mild cases, and larger cohorts including severe cases with pre-infection samples were considered necessary. Contracting CD4+ clones were located mainly in the CM and EM memory subsets, whereas CD8+ clones were found to be enriched in EMRA. SARS-CoV-2 specificity was not confirmed for the second-wave clones peaking on day 37. Some responding clones were found in pre-infection memory, which suggests that pre-existing cross-reactive memory T cells took part in the SARS-CoV-2 response.

Instrument on record: Illumina NovaSeq 6000. TCRalpha and TCRbeta cDNA libraries were built by 5'RACE with constant-segment primers, adding sample barcodes and unique molecular identifiers. Trizol reagent was used to extract RNA from every sample. Library amplification was performed in two PCR steps, and a second sample barcode and Illumina TruSeq adapters were introduced in the second step. The libraries were sequenced on an Illumina NovaSeq using 2 x 150 bp paired-end reads. The published analysis was carried out like this. The reads were demultiplexed and collapsed into UMI-guided consensus sequences using migec v1.2.7. Using mixcr v2.1.11, UMI consensuses were aligned to TRA and TRB V and J templates and then assembled into clonotypes. Expanded or contracted clonotypes were those called significant by both edgeR and NoisET, with noise models trained on biological replicates. For edgeR calls, a false discovery rate-adjusted p below 0.01 and a log2 fold-change threshold of 1 were applied. As an exploratory analysis of dynamics, max-normalized trajectories of the 1000 most abundant clonotypes were examined by PCA with hierarchical clustering. The CD4 or CD8 phenotype of responding clones was assigned using the separately sequenced CD4+ and CD8+ repertoires. TCRdb applied fastp at Q25 and MiXCR to the public reads, then kept only in-frame beta chains. Every distinct CDR3 protein forms one entry, paired with its most common genes and DNA. TCRdb's processing, not the study's, gives the V and J calls here. Within this sample are approximately 300,000 distinct CDR3 sequences, with approximately 15% of them counted one time only. The ten largest clones take up about 20% of the sample.

The receptor's source is a man between 18 and 35 years old who had mild COVID-19 (a few samples of this study predate the infection). The sample titles of this study are shuffled in the database, so cell type and time point are left out; the donor was told from shared clones. The chain is encoded by TRBV27 joined to TRBJ2-1, with a tentative D gene TRBD2 over 6 matching bases. Input material: PBMCs or a T cell subset sorted from them (not recorded which). The CDR3 reads CASIGTSASYNEQFF. The nucleotide sequence reads TGTGCCAGCATTGGGACTTCGGCCTCCTACAATGAGCAGTTCTTC.